A single sample gave rise to the 32 T cell receptor beta chains below, sequenced in a study of blood T cell repertoires in COVID-19. Repertoires were generated with immunoSEQ multiplex PCR, while TCRdb's copy carries only in-frame clones and drops some. Found here are 250,000 to 350,000 clones, less than 85% of them singletons; the top ten hold roughly 1.5%. Sequences were obtained from peripheral blood. The receptors were sampled from a human donor with COVID-19, enrolled during active disease. The donor label of this sample is uncertain.

The gene calls are TRBV28 and TRBJ2-2; TRBD1 matches at 12 bases. The J segment lost 2 bases and the V segment lost 5 bases, leaving 15 bases of the junction unmatched. The CDR3 is made up of 20 amino acids. Germline V gene lookup returns CDR1 MDHEN and CDR2 SYDVKM. The CDR3 sequence is CASSPPGQGAVDDNTGELFF. CDR3 sequence (DNA): TGTGCCAGCAGTCCGCCGGGACAGGGGGCGGTAGACGATAACACCGGGGAGCTGTTTTTT.

CDR3 protein: CAWRESLGTGELFF. As DNA, the CDR3 is TGTGCCTGGCGGGAGTCCCTGGGCACCGGGGAGCTGTTTTTT. V usage is TRBV30 and J usage is TRBJ2-2; TRBD2 is a possible D gene (6 bases). The CDR3 has 14 amino acids. Germline CDR1 and CDR2: GTSNPN and SVGIG (reference sequence). V dropped 5 bases and J dropped 4 bases, with 14 bases sitting between them.

This sequence joins TRBV6-5 and TRBJ1-4, with 8 bases aligning to TRBD1. CDR1 MNHEY and CDR2 SVGAGI come from the germline V gene. J gave up 6 bases and V 6 bases, and 3 bases lay outside the gene matches. The CDR3 is 13 amino acids. CDR3: CASRQGGDEKLFF. In DNA, the CDR3 is TGTGCCAGCAGACAGGGGGGTGATGAAAAACTGTTTTTT.

V usage is TRBV6-5 and J usage is TRBJ1-2, with 10 bases identical to TRBD1. This CDR3 comprises 14 residues. Germline CDR1 MNHEY, CDR2 SVGAGI. J was trimmed by 7 bases and V by 5 bases; bases with no gene match: 7. This CDR3 is CASSRGQGTSGYTF. Here the CDR3 DNA reads TGTGCCAGCAGTCGGGGACAGGGGACGTCTGGCTACACCTTC.

This sequence joins TRBV6-4 and TRBJ2-1, with D maybe TRBD2 (6 bases). The V gene's germline CDR1 is MRHNA and CDR2 SNTAGT. This CDR3 contains 14 residues. V was cut by 4 bases and J by 2 bases, with 9 bases left in between. This chain's CDR3 is CASSVGEAYNEQFF. The CDR3 DNA sequence: TGTGCCAGCAGTGTGGGGGAGGCCTACAATGAGCAGTTCTTC.

The chain links TRBV1 to TRBJ2-1; TRBD2 was called by the table and not checked on the DNA. TRBV1 is assigned pseudogene status. The CDR3 has 18 residues. CDR3 sequence: CTSSQIRIAGGPRNEQFF. The CDR3 nucleotides read TGCACCAGCAGCCAAATCCGAATAGCGGGAGGGCCCCGGAATGAGCAGTTCTTC.

The J gene is TRBJ2-7, the V gene TRBV2, with TRBD1 matching 8 bases. Germline V gene sequence: CDR1 SNHLY, CDR2 FYNNEI. V lost 7 bases and J lost 0; bases outside the gene matches: 5. CDR3 size: 14 residues. The CDR3 region is CASTSDRASYEQYF. CDR3 DNA: TGTGCCAGCACTTCGGACAGGGCCTCCTACGAGCAGTACTTC.

This clone was picked up a small number of times. This chain connects TRBV6-5 to TRBJ2-1; maybe TRBD2 (5 bases). Germline lookup yields CDR1 MNHEY and CDR2 SVGAGI. Trimming removed 6 bases at V and 8 bases at J, with 5 bases between. The CDR3 length is 10 residues. This chain's CDR3 is CASRRDEQFF. In DNA, the CDR3 is TGTGCCAGCAGGAGGGATGAGCAGTTCTTC.

The chain has TRBV5-1 and TRBJ2-3; D is unclear. CDR1 is SGHRS, CDR2 YFSETQ, per germline. The length of the CDR3 is 14 residues. V was clipped by 2 bases and J by 4 bases, with 11 bases between them. The chain's CDR3 is CASSLILGADTQYF. The CDR3 nucleotides read TGCGCCAGCAGCTTAATTCTAGGTGCAGATACGCAGTATTTT.

This clone was picked up one time. The chain joins TRBV7-2 to TRBJ2-7, with 12 bases aligning to TRBD1. CDR1 is SGHTA and CDR2 is FQGNSA in the germline V gene. With 3 bases clipped from V and 7 bases from J, the junction kept 10 bases outside the gene matches. CDR3 size: 16 residues. CDR3 region: CASSLAGQGARREQYF. The CDR3 nucleotides are TGTGCCAGCAGCTTGGCGGGACAGGGGGCGCGTAGGGAGCAGTACTTC.

The chain carries TRBV5-1 and TRBJ2-6; D uncertain. Germline CDR1 reads SGHRS; CDR2 reads YFSETQ. The CDR3 has 16 residues. The V end lost 0 bases, the J end lost 4 bases, and 11 bases lay between the germline ends. Written as DNA, the CDR3 is TGCGCCAGCAGCTTGGTTTCTTCTCAGGGGGCCAACGTCCTGACTTTC. It translates to CASSLVSSQGANVLTF.

The chain carries TRBV29-1 and TRBJ2-2; 7 bases are a match to TRBD2. This CDR3 spans 14 amino acids. V dropped 4 bases and J dropped 4; count of bases not matched to a gene: 6. The germline V gene has CDR1 SQVTM and CDR2 ANQGSEA. The CDR3 region has the DNA TGCAGCGTTGGCGTGTCTAGCGGCACCGGGGAGCTGTTTTTT. Translating it yields CSVGVSSGTGELFF.

CDR3 region: CSVGTGVTGYEQYF. The CDR3 DNA sequence: TGCAGCGTCGGGACAGGGGTAACAGGCTACGAGCAGTACTTC. The chain links TRBV29-1 to TRBJ2-7; 10 nucleotides line up with TRBD1. The CDR3 spans 14 residues. Germline V gene lookup returns CDR1 SQVTM and CDR2 ANQGSEA. V shed 6 bases and J 3 bases; nucleotides not matched to a gene: 8.

The gene calls are TRBV25-1 and TRBJ1-1; TRBD1 matches at 10 bases. The germline gives CDR1 MGHDK, CDR2 SYGVNS. The junction had 3 bases not matched to a gene; V was cut back by 4 bases and J by 4 bases. CDR3 length: 14 amino acids. Written as DNA, the CDR3 is TGTGCCAGCAGTGTTTGGACAGGGGGCACTGAAGCTTTCTTT. It is translated as CASSVWTGGTEAFF.

The chain uses TRBV7-9 and TRBJ2-4; tentative D call: TRBD2 (5 bases). The V end lost 4 bases, the J end lost 6 bases, and 16 bases lay between the germline ends. This CDR3 spans 15 amino acids. Germline V gene sequence: CDR1 SEHNR, CDR2 FQNEAQ (reference sequence). The CDR3 region is CASSSGWSGLNIQYF. In DNA, the CDR3 is TGTGCCAGCAGCTCAGGCTGGTCGGGGTTAAACATTCAGTACTTC.

CDR3 coding DNA: TGTGCCAGCAGCAAGACTAGTTCCCCTCACTACGAGCAGTACTTC. It codes for CASSKTSSPHYEQYF. The V and J genes are TRBV7-6 and TRBJ2-7; perhaps TRBD2 as D (6 bases). Trimming shortened V by 5 bases and J by 3 bases, and 17 bases separated the two germline ends. The germline V gene has CDR1 SGHVS and CDR2 FNYEAQ. The CDR3 runs 15 residues. The full variable domain, rest sourced from reference TRBV7-6 and TRBJ2-7, is GAGVSQSPRYKVTKRGQDVALRCDPISGHVSLYWYRQALGQGPEFLTYFNYEAQQDKSGLPNDRFSAERPEGSISTLTIQRTEQRDSAMYRCASSKTSSPHYEQYFGPGTRLTVT.

The V call is TRBV5-1, the J call TRBJ2-3, with 7 bases fitting TRBD2. The CDR3 has 16 amino acids. Trimming took 0 bases from V and 2 from J; bases not matched to a gene: 6. The germline V gene has CDR1 SGHRS and CDR2 YFSETQ. The CDR3, as DNA: TGCGCCAGCAGCTTGGTGCCTAGCGGCAACACAGATACGCAGTATTTT. Translating it yields CASSLVPSGNTDTQYF.

The chain couples TRBV30 to TRBJ1-1, with a tentative D call TRBD1 (5 bases). Looked up from germline, CDR1 is GTSNPN and CDR2 is SVGIG (reference sequence). CDR3 size: 13 residues. V shed 2 bases and J shed 3 bases, with 10 bases lying between them. CDR3 region: CAWSWSGDTEAFF. CDR3 coding DNA: TGTGCCTGGAGTTGGTCGGGGGACACTGAAGCTTTCTTT.

The V gene is TRBV7-2, the J gene TRBJ1-5; 8 positions match TRBD1. CDR1 and CDR2 (germline): SGHTA, FQGNSA. After removal of 0 bases from V and 7 bases from J, the junction contained 5 bases not matched to a gene. The CDR3 is 15 residues long. The CDR3 protein is CASSLAGRGHQPQHF. The CDR3 DNA follows: TGTGCCAGCAGCTTAGCTGGCAGGGGGCACCAGCCCCAGCATTTT.

The V and J genes are TRBV7-8 and TRBJ2-7, with 13 bases fitting TRBD2. Germline V gene lookup returns CDR1 SGHVS and CDR2 FQNEAQ. This CDR3 contains 15 residues. Unmatched junction bases numbered 3, after V lost 5 bases and J lost 2 bases. This chain's CDR3 is CASSATSGRAYEQYF. For the CDR3, the DNA is TGTGCCAGCAGCGCTACTAGCGGGAGGGCCTACGAGCAGTACTTC.

The chain has TRBV7-2 and TRBJ2-7, with 7 nucleotides matching TRBD2. Germline V lookup: CDR1 SGHTA, CDR2 FQGNSA. J lost 4 bases, V lost 5 bases, and 8 bases had no gene match. This CDR3 is built from 14 residues. The CDR3 region is CASSLTSRSYEQYF. The DNA for the CDR3 is TGTGCCAGCAGCCTGACTAGCCGTTCTTACGAGCAGTACTTC.

The genes are TRBV5-1 and TRBJ2-7; TRBD1 is a possible D gene (6 bases). This CDR3 contains 15 residues. Deletions cut 0 bases from V and 2 bases from J, with 12 bases between. Germline V gene lookup returns CDR1 SGHRS and CDR2 YFSETQ. The CDR3 DNA sequence: TGCGCCAGCAGCTTGGCAGGGGCTCCAACCTACGAGCAGTACTTC. This encodes CASSLAGAPTYEQYF.

A few counts support this clone. The V call is TRBV29-1, the J call TRBJ1-2; 8 bases are a match to TRBD1. V shed 5 bases and J 5 bases; nucleotides not matched to a gene: 10. The CDR3 spans 14 residues. The germline V gene encodes CDR1 SQVTM and CDR2 ANQGSEA. CDR3 in amino acids: CSVRKGQGAYGYTF. The CDR3 DNA reads as TGCAGCGTTAGAAAGGGTCAGGGGGCATATGGCTACACCTTC. The entire variable domain, with the rest obtained from reference TRBV29-1 and TRBJ1-2, is as follows: SAVISQKPSRDICQRGTSLTIQCQVDSQVTMMFWYRQQPGQSLTLIATANQGSEATYESGFVIDKFPISRPNLTFSTLTVSNMSPEDSSIYLCSVRKGQGAYGYTFGSGTRLTVV.

The rearrangement joins TRBV6-5 to TRBJ1-2, with TRBD1 matching 7 bases. CDR3 length: 14 amino acids. The V and J ends lost 0 bases and 7 bases, in that order; junction bases with no gene match: 5. CDR1 and CDR2 (germline): MNHEY, SVGAGI. CDR3 nucleotides: TGTGCCAGCAGTTACTCGGGGACAGCTCTTGGCTACACCTTC. The encoded protein is CASSYSGTALGYTF.

This clone showed up just a few times. V usage is TRBV3-1 (or the pseudogene TRBV3-2) and J usage is TRBJ1-2; D unresolved. Trimming shortened V by 0 bases and J by 10 bases, and 12 bases separated the two germline ends. Germline V gene data show CDR1 as LGHDT and CDR2 as YNNKEL (reference sequence). The CDR3 spans 13 residues. The CDR3 nucleotides are TGTGCCAGCAGCCAAGATTTACAAAGTATCTACACCTTC. This translates into CASSQDLQSIYTF.

V gene TRBV7-6 combines with J gene TRBJ2-2, with 9 positions matching TRBD1. Germline V gives CDR1 SGHVS, CDR2 FNYEAQ. J was trimmed by 4 bases and V by 6 bases; bases with no gene match: 12. The CDR3 totals 17 residues. The CDR3 sequence: CASRSSPGQGLTGELFF. The CDR3 DNA reads as TGTGCCAGCAGATCCAGCCCGGGACAGGGCCTCACCGGGGAGCTGTTTTTT.

The chain joins TRBV6-6 to TRBJ2-1; TRBD2 matches 11 bases. Germline V gene lookup returns CDR1 MNHNY and CDR2 SVGAGI (reference sequence). The CDR3 is 15 amino acids. V lost 6 bases, J lost 4 bases, and 5 bases stayed unmatched. The CDR3 DNA is TGTGCCAGCAGAACCCCTAGCGGGAGGTACAATGAGCAGTTCTTC. Translating gives CASRTPSGRYNEQFF.

The V gene is TRBV7-2, the J gene TRBJ2-2; TRBD2 agrees at 11 bases. Germline CDR1 and CDR2: SGHTA and FQGNSA. The CDR3 has 15 residues. The ends lost 5 bases at V and 5 bases at J; junction bases unmatched: 4. This chain's CDR3 is CASSPGLAATGELFF. For the CDR3, the DNA is TGTGCCAGCAGCCCGGGACTAGCGGCTACCGGGGAGCTGTTTTTT.

The rearrangement uses TRBV5-1 and TRBJ2-3; TRBD2 might be the D (5 bases). The germline gives CDR1 SGHRS, CDR2 YFSETQ. The CDR3 has 15 amino acids. With 2 bases removed from V and 0 bases from J, the gap between germline ends came to 10 bases. This CDR3 is CASSFGRASTDTQYF. The CDR3 DNA reads TGCGCCAGCAGCTTCGGGCGGGCCAGCACAGATACGCAGTATTTT.

The sample holds a few counts of this clone. The chain employs TRBV6-5 and TRBJ2-7; 12 bases are shared with TRBD1. V shed 7 bases, J shed 1 base, and the junction held 5 bases outside the gene matches. The CDR3 runs to 15 residues. Looked up from germline, CDR1 is MNHEY and CDR2 is SVGAGI. As DNA, the CDR3 is TGTGCCAGCACCCTGGGACAGGGGGCGTCCTACGAGCAGTACTTC. Its protein product is CASTLGQGASYEQYF.

As concerns this clone: This same CDR3 is encoded by further DNA sequences in the sample. The V gene is TRBV12-3 or TRBV12-4, the J gene TRBJ1-5, with D perhaps matching TRBD1 (5 bases). Trimming cost V 3 bases and J 6 bases, with 9 bases left between them. The CDR3 extends over 13 amino acids. CDR3 sequence (DNA): TGTGCCAGCAGTTTTGGGGGAGGTCAGCCCCAGCATTTT. Its translation is CASSFGGGQPQHF.

V usage is TRBV24-1 and J usage is TRBJ2-3, with 7 bases aligning to TRBD2. V lost 4 bases, J lost 5 bases, and 11 bases stayed unmatched. Germline CDR1 and CDR2: KGHDR and SFDVKD. CDR3 size: 16 residues. The CDR3 region has the DNA TGTGCCACCAGTGACCCACTTGGGGGGGGAGGAGATACGCAGTATTTT. Translating gives CATSDPLGGGGDTQYF.